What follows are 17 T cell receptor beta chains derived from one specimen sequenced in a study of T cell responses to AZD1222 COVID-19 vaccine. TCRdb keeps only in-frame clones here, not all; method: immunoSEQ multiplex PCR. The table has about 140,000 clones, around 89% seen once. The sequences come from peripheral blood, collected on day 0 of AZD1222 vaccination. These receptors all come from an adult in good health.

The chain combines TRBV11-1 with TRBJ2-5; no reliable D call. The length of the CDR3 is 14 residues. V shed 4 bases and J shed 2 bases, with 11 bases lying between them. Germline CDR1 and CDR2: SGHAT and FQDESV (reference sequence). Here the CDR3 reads CASSSSLSQETQYF. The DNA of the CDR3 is TGTGCCAGCAGCTCGTCACTCTCTCAAGAGACCCAGTACTTC.

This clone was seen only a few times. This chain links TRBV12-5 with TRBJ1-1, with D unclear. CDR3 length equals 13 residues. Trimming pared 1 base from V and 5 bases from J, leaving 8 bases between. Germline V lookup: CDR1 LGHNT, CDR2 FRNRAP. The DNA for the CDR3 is TGTGCTAGTGGTTTGGACAGTCTGACTGAAGCTTTCTTT. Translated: CASGLDSLTEAFF.

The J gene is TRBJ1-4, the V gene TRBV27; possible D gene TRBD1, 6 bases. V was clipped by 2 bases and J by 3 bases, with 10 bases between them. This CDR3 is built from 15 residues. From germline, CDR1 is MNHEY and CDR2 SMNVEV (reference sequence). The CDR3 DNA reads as TGTGCCAGCAGTTTAAGAGGACAGCCTAATGAAAAACTGTTTTTT. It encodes CASSLRGQPNEKLFF.

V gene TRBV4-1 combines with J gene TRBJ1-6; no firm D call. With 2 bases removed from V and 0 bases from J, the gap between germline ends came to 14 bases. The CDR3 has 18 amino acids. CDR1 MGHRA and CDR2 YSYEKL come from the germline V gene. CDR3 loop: CASSQIQQLSSYNSPLHF. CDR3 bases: TGCGCCAGCAGCCAAATTCAACAGCTGAGCTCCTATAATTCACCCCTCCACTTT.

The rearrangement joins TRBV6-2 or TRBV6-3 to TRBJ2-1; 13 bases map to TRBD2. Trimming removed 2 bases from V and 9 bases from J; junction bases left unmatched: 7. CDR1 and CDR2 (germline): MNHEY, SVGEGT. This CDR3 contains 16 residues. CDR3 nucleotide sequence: TGTGCCAGCAGTTACCCACTAGCGGGAGGGTTTGGTGAGCAGTTCTTC. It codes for CASSYPLAGGFGEQFF.

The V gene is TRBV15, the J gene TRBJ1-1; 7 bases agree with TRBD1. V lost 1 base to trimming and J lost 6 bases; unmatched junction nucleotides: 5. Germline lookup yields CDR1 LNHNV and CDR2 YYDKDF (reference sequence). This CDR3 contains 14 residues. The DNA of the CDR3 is TGTGCCACCAGCAGAGCAGGGGGAGGCGCTGAAGCTTTCTTT. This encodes CATSRAGGGAEAFF.

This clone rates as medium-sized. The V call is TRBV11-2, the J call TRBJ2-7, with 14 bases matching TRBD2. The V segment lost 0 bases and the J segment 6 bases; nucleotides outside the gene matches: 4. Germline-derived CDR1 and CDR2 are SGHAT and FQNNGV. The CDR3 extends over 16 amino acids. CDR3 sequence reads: CASSLDGGLAGVEQYF. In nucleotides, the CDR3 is TGTGCCAGCAGCTTAGATGGGGGACTAGCGGGAGTCGAGCAGTACTTC.

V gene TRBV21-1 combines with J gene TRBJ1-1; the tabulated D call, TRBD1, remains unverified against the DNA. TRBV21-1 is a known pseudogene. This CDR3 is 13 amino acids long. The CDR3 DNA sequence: TGTGCCAGCAGCGAAAGACAGAACACTGAAGCTTTCTTT. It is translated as CASSERQNTEAFF.

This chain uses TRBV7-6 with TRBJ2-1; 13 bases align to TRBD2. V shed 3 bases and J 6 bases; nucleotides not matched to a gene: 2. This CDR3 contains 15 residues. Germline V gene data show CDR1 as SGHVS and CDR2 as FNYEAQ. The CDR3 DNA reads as TGTGCCAGCAGCTTGACTAGCGGGGGGTCCAATGAGCAGTTCTTC. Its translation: CASSLTSGGSNEQFF.

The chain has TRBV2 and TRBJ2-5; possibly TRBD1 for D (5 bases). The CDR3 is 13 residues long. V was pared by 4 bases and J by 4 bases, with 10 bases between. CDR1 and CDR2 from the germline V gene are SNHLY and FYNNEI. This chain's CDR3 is CASSGLRGETQYF. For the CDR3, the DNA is TGTGCCAGCAGTGGGCTAAGGGGAGAGACCCAGTACTTC.

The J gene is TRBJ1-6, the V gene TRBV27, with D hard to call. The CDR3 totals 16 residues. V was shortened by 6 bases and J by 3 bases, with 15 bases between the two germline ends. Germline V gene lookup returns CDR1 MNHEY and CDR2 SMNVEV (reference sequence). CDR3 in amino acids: CASSPSRTVYNSPLHF. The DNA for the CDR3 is TGTGCCAGCAGCCCATCCCGGACGGTCTATAATTCACCCCTCCACTTT.

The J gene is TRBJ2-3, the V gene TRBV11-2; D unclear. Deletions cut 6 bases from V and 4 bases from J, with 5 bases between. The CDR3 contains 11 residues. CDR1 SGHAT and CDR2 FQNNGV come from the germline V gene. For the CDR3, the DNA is TGTGCCAGCAGGGAGTCAGATACGCAGTATTTT. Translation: CASRESDTQYF.

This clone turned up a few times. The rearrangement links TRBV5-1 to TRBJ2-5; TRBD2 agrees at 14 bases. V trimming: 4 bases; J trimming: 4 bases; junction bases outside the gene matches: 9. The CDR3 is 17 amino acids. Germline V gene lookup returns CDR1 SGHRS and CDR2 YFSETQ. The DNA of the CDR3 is TGCGCCAGCAGCCTAGGGACTAGCGGGAGCGAGCGAGAGACCCAGTACTTC. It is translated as CASSLGTSGSERETQYF.

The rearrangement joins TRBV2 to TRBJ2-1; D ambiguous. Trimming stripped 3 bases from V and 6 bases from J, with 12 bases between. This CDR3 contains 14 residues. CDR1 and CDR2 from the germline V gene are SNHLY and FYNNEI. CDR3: CASSESIVGNEQFF. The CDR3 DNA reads TGTGCCAGCAGTGAGTCGATAGTTGGCAATGAGCAGTTCTTC.

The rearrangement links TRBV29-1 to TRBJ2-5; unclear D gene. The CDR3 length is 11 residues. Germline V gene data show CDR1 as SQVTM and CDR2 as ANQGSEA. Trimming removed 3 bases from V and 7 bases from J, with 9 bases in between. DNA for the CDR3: TGCAGCGTTGAGGGCCCCGGGACCCAGTACTTC. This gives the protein CSVEGPGTQYF.

For the CDR3, the DNA is TGTGCCAGCAGCTTAGCTACAGGGTCGTACTATGGCTACACCTTC. Translating gives CASSLATGSYYGYTF. The V gene is TRBV7-6, the J gene TRBJ1-2, with TRBD1 as a possible D gene (6 bases). Looked up from germline, CDR1 is SGHVS and CDR2 is FNYEAQ. Trimming removed 0 bases from V and 3 bases from J, with 11 bases in between. There are 15 residues in the CDR3.

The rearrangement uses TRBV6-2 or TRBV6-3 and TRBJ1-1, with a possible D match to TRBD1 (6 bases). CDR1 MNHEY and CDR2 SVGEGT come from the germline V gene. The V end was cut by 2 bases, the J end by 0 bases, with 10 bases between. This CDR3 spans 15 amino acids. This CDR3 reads CASSYGGQVNTEAFF. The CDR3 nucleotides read TGTGCCAGCAGTTACGGGGGCCAGGTGAACACTGAAGCTTTCTTT.